This T cell receptor (beta chain) was observed in a study of T cell responses to AZD1222 COVID-19 vaccine. Study conclusions and caveats: Spike-specific TCR repertoires showed rising breadth and depth after two AZD1222 doses. Clonal diversity was possibly underestimated, and white British individuals and females predominated among donors.

Produced via immunoSEQ multiplex PCR; TCRdb's table is partial and in-frame only. The sample contains about 140,000 clones, around 92% of which appear only once. In regard to this clone: The antigen is unknown.

The CDR3 runs 12 residues. Trimming took off 3 bases at V and 13 bases at J, with 12 bases between the two ends. Germline V gene lookup returns CDR1 MNHNS and CDR2 SASEGT. V usage is TRBV6-1 and J usage is TRBJ1-4; D ambiguous. The material sequenced was peripheral blood, taken 28 days after the second AZD1222 dose. The receptor comes from an adult who received the AZD1222 COVID-19 vaccine. The CDR3 region has the DNA TGTGCCAGCAGTGACAATCTCGGCGGACTGTTTTTT. Encoded protein: CASSDNLGGLFF.